This T cell receptor beta chain derives from a study of CD8 T cells in Susac syndrome. The authors reverse transcribed roughly 0.5 to 1 ug RNA with random hexamers. TCRdb analysed the immunoSEQ multiplex PCR reads with MiXCR anew, one entry per CDR3 protein. The data contain some 250,000 distinct CDR3 sequences, 90% to 97% of them seen just once; the ten biggest clones take up under 0.12%. This TCR was recovered from a human donor with Susac syndrome. Sequencing used CD4+ T cells from PBMCs.

This chain's CDR3 is CASSARITWKDVNEQFF. DNA of the CDR3: TGTGCCAGTAGTGCTAGAATAACGTGGAAGGACGTTAATGAGCAGTTCTTC. The V call is TRBV19, the J call TRBJ2-1, with D unresolved. Trimming took 5 bases from V and 7 from J, leaving 24 bases between them. Germline V lookup: CDR1 LNHDA, CDR2 SQIVND (reference sequence). This CDR3 spans 17 amino acids.